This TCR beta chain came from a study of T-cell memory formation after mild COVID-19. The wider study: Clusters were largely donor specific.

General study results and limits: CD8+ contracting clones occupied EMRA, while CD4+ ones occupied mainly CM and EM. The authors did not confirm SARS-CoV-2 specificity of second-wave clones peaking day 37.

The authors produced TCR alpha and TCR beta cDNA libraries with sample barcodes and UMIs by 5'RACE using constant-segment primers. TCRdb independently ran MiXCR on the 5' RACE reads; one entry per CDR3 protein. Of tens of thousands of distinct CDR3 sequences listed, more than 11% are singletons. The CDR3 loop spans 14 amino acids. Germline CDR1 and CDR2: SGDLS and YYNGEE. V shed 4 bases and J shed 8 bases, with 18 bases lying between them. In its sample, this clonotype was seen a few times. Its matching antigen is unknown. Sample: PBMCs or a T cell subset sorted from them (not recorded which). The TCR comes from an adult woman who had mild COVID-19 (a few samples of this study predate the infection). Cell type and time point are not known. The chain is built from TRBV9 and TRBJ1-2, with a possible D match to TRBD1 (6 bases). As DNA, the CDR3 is TGTGCCAGCAGCCCCGGTGGACGGCAGGGGGGCTACACCTTC. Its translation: CASSPGGRQGGYTF.